This TCR beta chain was identified in a study of blood T cell repertoires in COVID-19. This clone was seen once. Within the sample, other DNA sequences also encode this same CDR3. The V gene lost 2 bases and the J gene lost 5 bases, with 9 bases spanning the gap. The germline V gene encodes CDR1 KGHSH and CDR2 LQKENI. This CDR3 has 14 residues. Only in-frame clones appear in the TCRdb table, and some are missing; sequencing was by immunoSEQ multiplex PCR. The data hold about 50,000 clones, with 86% observed a single time. Sequenced sample: peripheral blood. This receptor was obtained from a human donor in a cohort sampled during active COVID-19. J is TRBJ1-4 and V is TRBV18; D gene uncertain. The CDR3 DNA sequence: TGTGCCAGCTCACCAGGGCGGGAGAATGAAAAACTGTTTTTT. It codes for CASSPGRENEKLFF.